This T cell receptor (beta chain) was retrieved from a study of spatial heterogeneity in lung cancer. General study results and limits: Within tumors, counts of expanded alpha and beta TCRs tracked tumor mutation counts.

Ten or more counts support this clonotype. No antigen is known for it. CDR1 LNHDA and CDR2 SQIVND come from the germline V gene (reference sequence). V dropped 7 bases and J dropped 1 base, with 14 bases sitting between them. The CDR3 contains 16 residues. All TCR cDNA molecules were individually tagged with a unique molecular identifier. TCRdb re-called the 5' RACE reads with MiXCR, one entry per CDR3 protein. The sample records 10,000 or so distinct CDR3 sequences, approximately 7.6% being singletons. Time point: sample taken at primary tumor resection. The clonotype originates from a male donor with early-stage non-small cell lung cancer. This chain joins TRBV19 and TRBJ2-6; D is unclear. Sequencing used lung tumor tissue, obtained at surgery. DNA of the CDR3: TGTGCCAGTATCCGAGCCCCGGGTTCTGGGGCCAACGTCCTGACTTTC. It translates to CASIRAPGSGANVLTF.